These 31 T cell receptor beta chains originate from one sample sequenced in a study of vaccination effects on CD4 cells after COVID-19. Isolation of CD4+ T cells took place after less than 12 days of culture. It was two doses of either the BNT162b2 or mRNA-1273 vaccine that participants received. Using immunoSEQ multiplex PCR, the repertoire was profiled, and TCRdb retains in-frame clones only, with some absent. The sample has about 57,000 clones, just under 80% seen once. Antigens for these TCRs are unknown. The sequences come from CD4+ T cells from PBMCs cultured without peptide, collected after COVID-19 vaccination. The receptor set was obtained from a human donor who received a COVID-19 vaccine.

CDR3 amino acids: CASHPGPHYEQYF. DNA for the CDR3: TGTGCCAGCCATCCGGGGCCACACTACGAGCAGTACTTC. The gene calls are TRBV28 and TRBJ2-7; D may match TRBD1 or TRBD2 (5 bases each). The CDR3 length is 13 residues. V shed 8 bases and J shed 3 bases, with 14 bases lying between them. CDR1 and CDR2 from the germline V gene are MDHEN and SYDVKM.

The CDR3 DNA reads as TGTGCCAGCAGCGTAGCCTTGAAGGAATCACCCCTCCACTTT. Protein product: CASSVALKESPLHF. The chain combines TRBV9 with TRBJ1-6; no reliable D call. V was trimmed by 0 bases and J by 10 bases, leaving 11 bases between them. The CDR3 consists of 14 residues. Per germline, CDR1 SGDLS and CDR2 YYNGEE. Drawing the rest from reference TRBV9 and TRBJ1-6, the complete variable domain is DSGVTQTPKHLITATGQRVTLRCSPRSGDLSVYWYQQSLDQGLQFLIQYYNGEERAKGNILERFSAQQFPDLHSELNLSSLELGDSALYFCASSVALKESPLHFGNGTRLTVT.

This chain uses TRBV28 with TRBJ1-4, with D possibly being TRBD1 (6 bases). Trimming took 2 bases from V and 6 from J, leaving 10 bases between them. The CDR3 is made up of 14 amino acids. CDR1 is MDHEN and CDR2 is SYDVKM in the germline V gene. This chain's CDR3 is CASSLTGRDEKLFF. DNA for the CDR3: TGTGCCAGCAGTTTAACAGGGAGGGATGAAAAACTGTTTTTT. Filled out from reference TRBV28 and TRBJ1-4, the complete variable domain reads DVKVTQSSRYLVKRTGEKVFLECVQDMDHENMFWYRQDPGLGLRLIYFSYDVKMKEKGDIPEGYSVSREKKERFSLILESASTNQTSMYLCASSLTGRDEKLFFGSGTQLSVL.

This chain joins TRBV2 and TRBJ2-1, with 7 bases that match TRBD2. Trimming cost V 8 bases and J 8 bases; bases outside gene matches: 9. This CDR3 region has 13 residues. Germline-derived CDR1 and CDR2 are SNHLY and FYNNEI. CDR3 in amino acids: CASGSGTTDEQFF. The CDR3 DNA is TGTGCCAGCGGATCCGGGACTACCGATGAGCAGTTCTTC.

This chain links TRBV12-3 or TRBV12-4 with TRBJ1-5; D uncertain. The V and J ends lost 7 bases and 5 bases respectively, with 0 bases between them. This CDR3 region has 9 residues. CDR3 nucleotides: TGTGCCAGCAATCAGCCCCAGCATTTT. Translating it yields CASNQPQHF.

CDR3 coding DNA: TGTGCCACCAGAGGGAGTGGTCGAAAGTACAATGAGCAGTTCTTC. It translates to CATRGSGRKYNEQFF. The V gene is TRBV15, the J gene TRBJ2-1, with D perhaps TRBD2 (5 bases). Germline V gene data show CDR1 as LNHNV and CDR2 as YYDKDF (reference sequence). The V gene lost 6 bases and the J gene lost 4 bases, with 16 bases spanning the gap. The CDR3 is 15 amino acids.

The V gene is TRBV7-9, the J gene TRBJ1-2; 7 bases match TRBD1. This CDR3 is built from 18 residues. Per germline, CDR1 SEHNR and CDR2 FQNEAQ (reference sequence). Unmatched junction bases numbered 19, after V lost 5 bases and J lost 4 bases. CDR3 sequence: CASSARLPRDSIFYGYTF. The CDR3 region has the DNA TGTGCCAGCAGCGCGAGACTCCCACGGGACAGTATTTTCTATGGCTACACCTTC.

This clone was found a few times. The chain joins TRBV2 to TRBJ2-2; no firm D call. Trimming took off 1 base at V and 4 bases at J, with 7 bases between the two ends. The CDR3 loop spans 14 amino acids. Germline V CDR1 and CDR2: SNHLY, FYNNEI. DNA of the CDR3: TGTGCCAGCAGTGAAGGGATGGGCACCGGGGAGCTGTTTTTT. Translated, it gives CASSEGMGTGELFF.

This clone was detected only once. The rearrangement joins TRBV19 to TRBJ2-2; 9 bases fit TRBD1. This CDR3 region has 15 residues. The J segment lost 7 bases and the V segment lost 6 bases, leaving 9 bases of the junction unmatched. CDR1 and CDR2 (germline): LNHDA, SQIVND (reference sequence). The CDR3 DNA follows: TGTGCCAGTAGCTTGACAGGGGGAGTAGGCGGGGAGCTGTTTTTT. Its protein is CASSLTGGVGGELFF.

J is TRBJ1-5 and V is TRBV6-6; D call uncertain. Between the trimmed V and J ends, which lost 2 bases and 7 bases, there was a span of 9 bases. Germline lookup yields CDR1 MNHNY and CDR2 SVGAGI (reference sequence). The CDR3 sequence is 13 residues long. The CDR3 loop is CASSYERSQPQHF. CDR3 nucleotide sequence: TGTGCCAGCAGTTACGAACGGTCCCAGCCCCAGCATTTT.

The chain uses TRBV5-1 and TRBJ1-2, with 7 bases aligning to TRBD1. V gave up 0 bases and J gave up 4 bases; unmatched junction bases: 3. The CDR3 has 14 residues. The germline gives CDR1 SGHRS, CDR2 YFSETQ. The DNA for the CDR3 is TGCGCCAGCAGCTTGGAGGGGGCGGGCTATGGCTACACCTTC. Encoded protein: CASSLEGAGYGYTF. The whole variable domain, remainder taken from reference TRBV5-1 and TRBJ1-2, is KAGVTQTPRYLIKTRGQQVTLSCSPISGHRSVSWYQQTPGQGLQFLFEYFSETQRNKGNFPGRFSGRQFSNSRSEMNVSTLELGDSALYLCASSLEGAGYGYTFGSGTRLTVV.

The genes are TRBV6-5 and TRBJ1-2; TRBD1 matches 12 bases. The trim removed 6 bases at V and 7 bases at J, leaving 9 bases unmatched. The CDR3 is made up of 15 amino acids. CDR1 and CDR2 (germline): MNHEY, SVGAGI. CDR3 nucleotides: TGTGCCAGCAGGCCGGGACAGGGGGCGCAGGGTGGCTACACCTTC. As protein: CASRPGQGAQGGYTF.

The chain employs TRBV28 and TRBJ1-2, with TRBD1 as a possible D gene (5 bases). This CDR3 spans 14 amino acids. The V gene's germline CDR1 is MDHEN and CDR2 SYDVKM. Trimming took off 4 bases at V and 4 bases at J, with 13 bases between the two ends. DNA of the CDR3: TGTGCCAGCAGTTATGTGGGGCGTAGCTATGGCTACACCTTC. This sequence encodes CASSYVGRSYGYTF.

A single count supports this clone. This rearrangement joins TRBV5-4 to TRBJ2-6; D gene ambiguous. CDR1 is SGHNT, CDR2 YYREEE, per germline (reference sequence). Trimming removed 7 bases from V and 4 bases from J, with 3 bases in between. The CDR3 extends over 11 amino acids. The CDR3 here is CASSGANVLTF. The CDR3 DNA follows: TGTGCCAGCTCCGGGGCCAACGTCCTGACTTTC.

The chain employs TRBV19 and TRBJ2-5; 10 bases align to TRBD1. Per the germline V gene, CDR1 is LNHDA and CDR2 is SQIVND (reference sequence). Germline trimming cut 5 bases from V and 5 bases from J; bases unmatched to any gene: 5. This CDR3 comprises 14 residues. The CDR3 spells CASSPTGGRETQYF. The CDR3 region has the DNA TGTGCCAGTAGTCCGACAGGGGGCCGGGAGACCCAGTACTTC.

The gene calls are TRBV30 and TRBJ1-2, with TRBD1 matching 7 bases. The length of the CDR3 is 15 residues. Per germline, CDR1 GTSNPN and CDR2 SVGIG (reference sequence). Losses at the gene ends were 3 bases for V and 0 bases for J; bases not matched to a gene: 7. CDR3 sequence: CAWSQGGASNYGYTF. Written as DNA, the CDR3 is TGTGCCTGGAGCCAGGGGGGCGCATCTAACTATGGCTACACCTTC.

The chain uses TRBV19 and TRBJ2-3; 7 bases are shared with TRBD2. The CDR3 is made up of 16 amino acids. CDR1 LNHDA and CDR2 SQIVND come from the germline V gene (reference sequence). The V and J ends lost 3 bases and 1 base, in that order; junction bases with no gene match: 7. CDR3 nucleotides: TGTGCCAGTAGTATTCAGCACGCGGGAGGCACAGATACGCAGTATTTT. Its protein is CASSIQHAGGTDTQYF.

The chain joins TRBV6-5 to TRBJ2-5; D call uncertain. The germline V and J ends were trimmed by 6 bases and 4 bases, with 18 bases remaining between them. Per the germline V gene, CDR1 is MNHEY and CDR2 is SVGAGI. The CDR3 is made up of 15 amino acids. CDR3 amino acids: CASRSGTNGRETQYF. The CDR3, as DNA: TGTGCCAGCAGATCTGGAACAAACGGCCGAGAGACCCAGTACTTC.

The chain is built from TRBV20-1 and TRBJ2-2; TRBD1 aligns across 8 bases. CDR1 and CDR2 (germline): DFQATT, SNEGSKA (reference sequence). CDR3 length: 15 residues. Trimming at V came to 3 bases and at J to 0 bases, leaving 3 bases not matched to a gene. The CDR3, as DNA: TGCAGTGCTAGTCGGGGACAGGCGAACACCGGGGAGCTGTTTTTT. It yields the protein CSASRGQANTGELFF.

This chain joins TRBV20-1 and TRBJ1-1, with D perhaps TRBD1 (5 bases). Germline V lookup: CDR1 DFQATT, CDR2 SNEGSKA (reference sequence). V lost 5 bases and J 3 bases, leaving 7 bases between the germline ends. The CDR3 length is 11 residues. CDR3 nucleotide sequence: TGCAGTGCTCAAGGGGACACTGAAGCTTTCTTT. As protein: CSAQGDTEAFF.

The chain combines TRBV5-4 with TRBJ1-6; a possible D gene is TRBD1 (6 bases). CDR3 length equals 16 residues. The ends were cut back, 4 bases at V and 5 bases at J, with 16 bases in the middle. Germline V gene lookup returns CDR1 SGHNT and CDR2 YYREEE (reference sequence). The CDR3 DNA follows: TGTGCCAGCAGCCCCCTGGGGGGCAGGAATAATTCACCCCTCCACTTT. It yields the protein CASSPLGGRNNSPLHF.

This chain uses TRBV29-1 with TRBJ1-2; TRBD1 is a possible D gene (5 bases). The V gene lost 4 bases and the J gene lost 8 bases, with 8 bases spanning the gap. In germline, CDR1 is SQVTM, CDR2 ANQGSEA. The CDR3 length is 10 residues. The CDR3 is CSVGDRGYTF. The CDR3 DNA follows: TGCAGCGTTGGAGACAGAGGCTACACCTTC.

The chain couples TRBV4-1 to TRBJ1-1, with 7 bases aligning to TRBD1. V was clipped by 4 bases and J by 4 bases; unmatched bases: 3. The length of the CDR3 is 13 residues. Per the germline V gene, CDR1 is MGHRA and CDR2 is YSYEKL. CDR3 coding DNA: TGCGCCAGCAGCCTTACAGGGGCCACTGAAGCTTTCTTT. Translation gives CASSLTGATEAFF.

The chain uses TRBV28 and TRBJ1-5; D is perhaps TRBD1 (6 bases). CDR3 length: 15 amino acids. CDR1 is MDHEN, CDR2 SYDVKM, per germline. V gave up 8 bases and J gave up 7 bases, with 21 bases separating them. The CDR3 nucleotides read TGTGCCAGCCATACGGGGGGCGCGTTGGTGCAGCCCCAGCATTTT. This encodes CASHTGGALVQPQHF.

This chain links TRBV7-9 with TRBJ1-4; 7 bases line up with TRBD1. With 5 bases clipped from V and 8 bases from J, the junction kept 8 bases outside the gene matches. Germline V CDR1 and CDR2: SEHNR, FQNEAQ (reference sequence). The CDR3 is 14 residues long. The CDR3 here is CASSLGGDGEKLFF. The CDR3 bases are TGTGCCAGCAGCCTAGGGGGCGATGGGGAAAAACTGTTTTTT.

V usage is TRBV15 and J usage is TRBJ2-7; possible D gene TRBD2, 5 bases. The ends were cut back, 0 bases at V and 3 bases at J, with 6 bases in the middle. Germline CDR1 LNHNV, CDR2 YYDKDF (reference sequence). The CDR3 runs to 13 residues. As DNA, the CDR3 is TGTGCCACCAGCAGAGATGAGGGCTACGAGCAGTACTTC. It codes for CATSRDEGYEQYF.

The genes are TRBV28 and TRBJ1-1, with D uncertain. CDR3 size: 12 residues. V was pared by 3 bases and J by 5 bases, with 7 bases between. CDR1 is MDHEN and CDR2 is SYDVKM in the germline V gene. The CDR3 loop reads CASSFVQTEAFF. CDR3 sequence (DNA): TGTGCCAGCAGTTTTGTACAGACTGAAGCTTTCTTT. Variable domain in full (rest from reference TRBV28 and TRBJ1-1): DVKVTQSSRYLVKRTGEKVFLECVQDMDHENMFWYRQDPGLGLRLIYFSYDVKMKEKGDIPEGYSVSREKKERFSLILESASTNQTSMYLCASSFVQTEAFFGQGTRLTVV.

The chain links TRBV6-1 to TRBJ2-7; the D gene is possibly TRBD1 (6 bases). CDR3 length equals 14 residues. V shed 2 bases and J shed 4 bases, with 12 bases lying between them. CDR1 MNHNS and CDR2 SASEGT come from the germline V gene. The CDR3 DNA reads as TGTGCCAGCAGTGAAAGAGGGGACACATACGAGCAGTACTTC. It encodes CASSERGDTYEQYF.

The table lists this clone with a few counts. V and J are TRBV27 and TRBJ1-6; D might be TRBD1 (5 bases). This CDR3 region has 15 residues. V lost 2 bases and J lost 7, with 12 bases in between. Germline CDR1 reads MNHEY; CDR2 reads SMNVEV (reference sequence). CDR3 in amino acids: CASSLEGPGNSPLHF. DNA of the CDR3: TGTGCCAGCAGTTTAGAGGGTCCAGGGAATTCACCCCTCCACTTT.

This chain uses TRBV4-2 with TRBJ2-4; D is undetermined. This CDR3 is 12 amino acids long. V dropped 5 bases and J dropped 15 bases, with 17 bases sitting between them. Germline CDR1 LGHNA, CDR2 YNFKEQ. DNA for the CDR3: TGTGCCAGCAGCTCCGGAACCCAGGTTCTGTACTTC. As protein: CASSSGTQVLYF.

The V call is TRBV28, the J call TRBJ2-7, with D perhaps matching TRBD1 (5 bases). The V gene's germline CDR1 is MDHEN and CDR2 SYDVKM. CDR3 size: 13 residues. Trimming took off 8 bases at V and 3 bases at J, with 14 bases between the two ends. The CDR3 is CASETVRGYEQYF. DNA of the CDR3: TGTGCCAGCGAGACAGTTAGAGGCTACGAGCAGTACTTC.